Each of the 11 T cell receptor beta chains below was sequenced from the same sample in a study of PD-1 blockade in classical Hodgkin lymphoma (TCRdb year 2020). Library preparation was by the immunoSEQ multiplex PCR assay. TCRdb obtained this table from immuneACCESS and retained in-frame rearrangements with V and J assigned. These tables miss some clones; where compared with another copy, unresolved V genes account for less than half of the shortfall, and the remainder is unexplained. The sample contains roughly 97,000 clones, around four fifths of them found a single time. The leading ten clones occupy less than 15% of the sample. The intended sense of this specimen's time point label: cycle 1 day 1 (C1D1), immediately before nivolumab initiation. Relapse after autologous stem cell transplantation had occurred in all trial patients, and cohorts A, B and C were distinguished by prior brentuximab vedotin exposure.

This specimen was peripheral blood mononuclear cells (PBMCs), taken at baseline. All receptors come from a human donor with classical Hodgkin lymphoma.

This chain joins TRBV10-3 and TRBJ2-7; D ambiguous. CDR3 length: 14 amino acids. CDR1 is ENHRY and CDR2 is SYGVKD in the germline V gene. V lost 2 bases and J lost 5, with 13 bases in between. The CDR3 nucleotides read TGTGCCATCAGTGAGGTCTATCCTACGAACGAGCAGTACTTC. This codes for CAISEVYPTNEQYF.

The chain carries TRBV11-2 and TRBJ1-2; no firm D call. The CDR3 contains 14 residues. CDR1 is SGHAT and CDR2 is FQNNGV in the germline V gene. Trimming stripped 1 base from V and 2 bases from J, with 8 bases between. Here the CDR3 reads CASSLAPVNYGYTF. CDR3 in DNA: TGTGCCAGCAGCTTAGCTCCGGTAAACTATGGCTACACCTTC.

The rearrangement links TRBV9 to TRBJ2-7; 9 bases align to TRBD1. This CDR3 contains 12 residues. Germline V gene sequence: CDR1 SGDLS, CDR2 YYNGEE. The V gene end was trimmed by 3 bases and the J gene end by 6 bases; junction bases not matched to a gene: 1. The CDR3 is CASSADRGEQYF. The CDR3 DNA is TGTGCCAGCAGCGCGGACAGGGGCGAGCAGTACTTC.

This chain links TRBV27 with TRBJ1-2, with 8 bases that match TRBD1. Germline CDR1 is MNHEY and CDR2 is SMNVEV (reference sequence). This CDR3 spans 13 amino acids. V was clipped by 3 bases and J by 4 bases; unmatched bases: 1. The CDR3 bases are TGTGCCAGCAGTTTTCAGGGGGCCTATGGCTACACCTTC. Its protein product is CASSFQGAYGYTF.

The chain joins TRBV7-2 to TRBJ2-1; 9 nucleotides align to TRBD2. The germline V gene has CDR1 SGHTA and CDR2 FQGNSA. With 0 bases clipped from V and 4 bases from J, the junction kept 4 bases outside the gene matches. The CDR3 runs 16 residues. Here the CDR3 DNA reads TGTGCCAGCAGCTTAGCTAGCGGGAGTGAGTACAATGAGCAGTTCTTC. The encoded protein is CASSLASGSEYNEQFF. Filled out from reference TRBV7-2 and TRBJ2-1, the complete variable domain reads GAGVSQSPSNKVTEKGKDVELRCDPISGHTALYWYRQSLGQGLEFLIYFQGNSAPDKSGLPSDRFSAERTGGSVSTLTIQRTQQEDSAVYLCASSLASGSEYNEQFFGPGTRLTVL.

The CDR3 is CASSLAGLRGNTEAFF. CDR3 DNA: TGCGCCAGCAGCCTCGCGGGGCTCCGAGGGAACACTGAAGCTTTCTTT. The chain links TRBV4-1 to TRBJ1-1, with TRBD1 as a possible D gene (5 bases). Trimming took 4 bases from V and 1 from J, leaving 16 bases between them. The CDR3 length is 16 residues. The germline V gene encodes CDR1 MGHRA and CDR2 YSYEKL.

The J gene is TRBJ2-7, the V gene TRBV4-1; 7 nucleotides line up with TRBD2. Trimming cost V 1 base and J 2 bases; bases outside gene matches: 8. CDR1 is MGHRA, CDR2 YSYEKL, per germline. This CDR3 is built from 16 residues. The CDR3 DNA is TGCGCCAGCAGCCAAGTGGAGCGGGGTCCCCCCTACGAGCAGTACTTC. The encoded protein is CASSQVERGPPYEQYF.

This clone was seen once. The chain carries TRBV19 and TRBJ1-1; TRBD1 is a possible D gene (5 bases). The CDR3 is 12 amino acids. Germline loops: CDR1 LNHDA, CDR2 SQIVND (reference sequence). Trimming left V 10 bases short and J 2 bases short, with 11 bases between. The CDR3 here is CATLDSNTEAFF. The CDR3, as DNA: TGTGCCACCCTAGACAGTAACACTGAAGCTTTCTTT.

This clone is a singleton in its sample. The DNA of the CDR3 is TGTGCCAGCAGCGGCGGGGGCAGCTCCTACAATGAGCAGTTCTTC. This codes for CASSGGGSSYNEQFF. The J gene is TRBJ2-1, the V gene TRBV5-4; a possible D gene is TRBD2 (7 bases). V was pared by 4 bases and J by 0 bases, with 11 bases between. The CDR3 has 15 amino acids. Germline V lookup: CDR1 SGHNT, CDR2 YYREEE (reference sequence).

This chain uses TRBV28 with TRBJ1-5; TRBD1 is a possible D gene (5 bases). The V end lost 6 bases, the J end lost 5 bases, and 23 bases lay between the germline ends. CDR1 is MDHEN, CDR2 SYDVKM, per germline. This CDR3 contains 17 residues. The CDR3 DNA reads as TGTGCCAGCAGCCCACCGGGGTCGGGGCGCCCTCATCAGCCCCAGCATTTT. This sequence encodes CASSPPGSGRPHQPQHF.

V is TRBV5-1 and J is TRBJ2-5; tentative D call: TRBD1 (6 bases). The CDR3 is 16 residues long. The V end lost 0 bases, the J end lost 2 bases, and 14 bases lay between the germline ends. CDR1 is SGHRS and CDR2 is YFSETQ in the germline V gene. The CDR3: CASSLAWGQLQETQYF. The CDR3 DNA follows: TGCGCCAGCAGCTTGGCCTGGGGGCAGCTTCAAGAGACCCAGTACTTC.